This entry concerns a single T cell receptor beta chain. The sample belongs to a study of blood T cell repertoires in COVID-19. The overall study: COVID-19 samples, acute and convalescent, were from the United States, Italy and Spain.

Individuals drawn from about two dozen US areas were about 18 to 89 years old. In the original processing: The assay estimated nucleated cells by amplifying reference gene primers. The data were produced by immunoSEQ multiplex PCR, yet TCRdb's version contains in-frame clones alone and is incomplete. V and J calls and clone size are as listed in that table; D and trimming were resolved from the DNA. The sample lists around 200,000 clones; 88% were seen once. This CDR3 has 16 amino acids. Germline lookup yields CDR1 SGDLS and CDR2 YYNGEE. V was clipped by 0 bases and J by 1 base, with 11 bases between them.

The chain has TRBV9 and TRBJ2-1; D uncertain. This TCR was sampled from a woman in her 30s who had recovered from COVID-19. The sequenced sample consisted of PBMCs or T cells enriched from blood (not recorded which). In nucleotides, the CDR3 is TGTGCCAGCAGCGTAGGCGCCCGCGAATCCTACAATGAGCAGTTCTTC. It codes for CASSVGARESYNEQFF.